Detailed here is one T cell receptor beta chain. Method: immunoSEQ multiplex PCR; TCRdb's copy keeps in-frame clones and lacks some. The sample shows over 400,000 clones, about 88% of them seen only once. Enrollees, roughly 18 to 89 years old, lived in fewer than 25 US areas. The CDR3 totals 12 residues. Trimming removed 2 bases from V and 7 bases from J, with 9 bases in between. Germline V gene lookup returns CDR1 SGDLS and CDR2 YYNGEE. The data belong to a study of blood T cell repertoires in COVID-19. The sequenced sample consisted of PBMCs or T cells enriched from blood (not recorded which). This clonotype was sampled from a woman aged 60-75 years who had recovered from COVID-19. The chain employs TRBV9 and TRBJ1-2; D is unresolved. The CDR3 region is CASSVNLGGYTF. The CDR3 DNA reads TGTGCCAGCAGCGTGAACCTAGGTGGCTACACCTTC.